This passage covers 11 T cell receptor beta chains from one sample sequenced in a study of a mutant IDH1 vaccine in newly diagnosed glioma. Antigens for these TCRs are unknown. Sequenced by immunoSEQ multiplex PCR; TCRdb stores in-frame clones only, minus some. This sample has tens of thousands of clones, with 90% found just once. The sample's time point: week 5, during vaccination. Vaccination comprised doses that each held 300 ug of mutant IDH1 20-mer peptide, plus topical imiquimod. This material consisted of PBMCs, taken from a glioma patient whose treatment included an IDH1 peptide vaccine. The receptor source for this set is a woman in her forties with glioma.

This clone was seen more than once but under ten times. The chain couples TRBV7-3 to TRBJ1-1; D unresolved. Trimming took off 2 bases at V and 1 base at J, with 5 bases between the two ends. The length of the CDR3 is 13 residues. Germline CDR1 SGHTA, CDR2 FQGTGA. The CDR3 sequence is CASSLLSNTEAFF. The CDR3 nucleotides read TGTGCCAGCAGCTTATTATCGAACACTGAAGCTTTCTTT.

The chain is built from TRBV29-1 and TRBJ1-2; TRBD1 might be the D (6 bases). The CDR3 runs to 17 residues. With 4 bases removed from V and 4 bases from J, the gap between germline ends came to 25 bases. Per germline, CDR1 SQVTM and CDR2 ANQGSEA. The CDR3 sequence is CSVGAGAGAFISYGYTF. The CDR3 DNA is TGCAGCGTTGGAGCTGGGGCAGGGGCATTTATATCCTATGGCTACACCTTC.

The chain carries TRBV19 and TRBJ1-3; D is undetermined. Trimming removed 5 bases from V and 0 bases from J, with 5 bases in between. The CDR3 is 13 residues long. Germline V gene data show CDR1 as LNHDA and CDR2 as SQIVND (reference sequence). CDR3 in amino acids: CASSAHSGNTIYF. The CDR3 coding sequence is TGTGCCAGTAGTGCCCACTCTGGAAACACCATATATTTT.

The chain combines TRBV4-2 with TRBJ2-4; D remains ambiguous. Deletions cut 2 bases from V and 1 base from J, with 18 bases between. In germline, CDR1 is LGHNA, CDR2 YNFKEQ. CDR3 length: 18 residues. The CDR3, as DNA: TGTGCCAGCAGCCAACCTGGGGAAAAGGGATTGGCCAAAAACATTCAGTACTTC. It yields the protein CASSQPGEKGLAKNIQYF.

V and J are TRBV2 and TRBJ2-6, with D unclear. The CDR3 is 14 amino acids. V dropped 4 bases and J dropped 0 bases, with 4 bases sitting between them. Germline V lookup: CDR1 SNHLY, CDR2 FYNNEI. The CDR3 spells CASSGTSGANVLTF. The CDR3 nucleotides are TGTGCCAGCAGTGGAACCTCTGGGGCCAACGTCCTGACTTTC.

This chain joins TRBV30 and TRBJ1-6; D may be TRBD1 (6 bases). This CDR3 comprises 13 residues. The V gene lost 2 bases and the J gene lost 8 bases, with 10 bases spanning the gap. The germline V gene encodes CDR1 GTSNPN and CDR2 SVGIG (reference sequence). CDR3 amino acids: CAWSSGGDSPLHF. The CDR3 bases are TGTGCCTGGAGTTCCGGGGGCGATTCACCCCTCCACTTT.

The V call is TRBV23-1, the J call TRBJ2-3; 7 bases line up with TRBD1. TRBV23-1 is treated as an ORF (open reading frame) with a function not yet certain. The CDR3 covers 13 residues. V lost 6 bases, J lost 4 bases, and 4 bases stayed unmatched. CDR3 in amino acids: CASRRDRADTQYF. In DNA form, the CDR3 reads TGCGCCAGCAGACGCGACAGGGCAGATACGCAGTATTTT.

This sequence joins TRBV19 and TRBJ1-1; no clear D gene. V shed 7 bases and J shed 7 bases, with 13 bases lying between them. The CDR3 runs 12 residues. The germline V gene encodes CDR1 LNHDA and CDR2 SQIVND (reference sequence). CDR3: CASIGEDLEAFF. DNA of the CDR3: TGTGCCAGTATCGGGGAAGATCTTGAAGCTTTCTTT.

This rearrangement joins TRBV18 to TRBJ1-3; a weak D match, TRBD1 (6 bases). V was cut by 3 bases and J by 0 bases, with 12 bases left in between. Looked up from germline, CDR1 is KGHSH and CDR2 is LQKENI. The CDR3 covers 16 residues. The CDR3 region is CASSPGGLRSGNTIYF. The CDR3 region has the DNA TGTGCCAGCTCACCCGGGGGGCTCCGCTCTGGAAACACCATATATTTT.

The gene calls are TRBV19 and TRBJ2-3, with 10 bases identical to TRBD2. This CDR3 has 14 residues. CDR1 LNHDA and CDR2 SQIVND come from the germline V gene (reference sequence). The V gene end was trimmed by 7 bases and the J gene end by 6 bases; junction bases not matched to a gene: 7. The CDR3 coding sequence is TGTGCCAGTATGAAGCGGGGGGGCCGGGATACGCAGTATTTT. Amino acids: CASMKRGGRDTQYF. The variable domain in full, completed from reference TRBV19 and TRBJ2-3, reads DGGITQSPKYLFRKEGQNVTLSCEQNLNHDAMYWYRQDPGQGLRLIYYSQIVNDFQKGDIAEGYSVSREKKESFPLTVTSAQKNPTAFYLCASMKRGGRDTQYFGPGTRLTVL.

V is TRBV2 and J is TRBJ2-5; D unresolved. V was shortened by 10 bases and J by 2 bases, with 14 bases between the two germline ends. From germline, CDR1 is SNHLY and CDR2 FYNNEI. There are 13 residues in the CDR3. The CDR3 sequence: CATERSSQETQYF. The CDR3 nucleotides are TGTGCCACCGAAAGGTCAAGTCAAGAGACCCAGTACTTC.